This T cell receptor beta chain was obtained from a study of blood T cells in healthy people across ages. Notes on the study in general: Age showed a roughly linear inverse relationship with TCR beta diversity per million T cells.

Primers used in a second PCR of about 7 to 12 cycles were a sample-barcoded 5' primer and a J-beta primer mix. Using its own MiXCR run on the 5' RACE reads, TCRdb lists one record per CDR3 protein. The sample includes hundreds of thousands of distinct CDR3 sequences, more than 45% of them seen just once. Ranging in age from roughly 6 to 95, the donors were healthy Caucasian individuals from Russia. With each sample, at least 6 micrograms of total RNA were extracted. This clonotype was detected ten times or more. What it binds is not known. Sequences were obtained from blood. The clonotype originates from an elderly woman in good health.

The DNA of the CDR3 is TGTGCCAGCAGTGCCGGAGGGACAGGGGATACTGAAGCTTTCTTT. Translated, it gives CASSAGGTGDTEAFF. The chain recombines TRBV25-1 with TRBJ1-1, with 10 bases aligning to TRBD1. V was clipped by 4 bases and J by 5 bases; unmatched bases: 7. This CDR3 region has 15 residues. The germline V gene encodes CDR1 MGHDK and CDR2 SYGVNS.